Following are 13 T cell receptor beta chains from one sample sequenced in a study of blood T cell repertoires in COVID-19. TCRdb's copy holds only in-frame clones and misses some; the assay was immunoSEQ multiplex PCR. The sample has over 150,000 clones; over 80% are singletons. The specimen was peripheral blood. The receptor set was obtained from a woman between 55 and 75 years old with acute or convalescent COVID-19.

This clone was picked up a small number of times. The genes are TRBV4-3 and TRBJ1-1; D is possibly TRBD1 (5 bases). CDR1 LGHNA and CDR2 YSLEER come from the germline V gene. The CDR3 has 14 residues. V lost 3 bases and J lost 2, with 10 bases in between. The CDR3 sequence: CASSHQTENTEAFF. CDR3 in DNA: TGCGCCAGCAGCCACCAGACAGAAAACACTGAAGCTTTCTTT.

This clone came up once. J is TRBJ2-1 and V is TRBV3-1 (or the pseudogene TRBV3-2); TRBD2 matches at 8 bases. The CDR3 is 16 residues long. CDR1 is LGHDT, CDR2 YNNKEL, per germline (reference sequence). V gave up 4 bases and J gave up 3 bases; unmatched junction bases: 8. The CDR3 region is CASSLGRGGYYNEQFF. The CDR3, as DNA: TGTGCCAGCAGCCTAGGTCGGGGGGGATACTACAATGAGCAGTTCTTC.

The genes are TRBV4-2 and TRBJ1-2; D remains ambiguous. Germline assignment: CDR1 LGHNA and CDR2 YNFKEQ. The V gene lost 1 base and the J gene lost 10 bases, with 10 bases spanning the gap. The CDR3 covers 12 residues. The CDR3 DNA is TGTGCCAGCAGCCAAGCGAGGGTTGACTACACCTTC. Encoded protein: CASSQARVDYTF.

The rearrangement uses TRBV5-4 and TRBJ2-2, with D perhaps matching TRBD1 (5 bases). CDR1 and CDR2 from the germline V gene are SGHNT and YYREEE (reference sequence). The CDR3 spans 17 residues. The ends were cut back, 0 bases at V and 0 bases at J, with 12 bases in the middle. As DNA, the CDR3 is TGTGCCAGCAGCTTGGGATCAAGGGGAACGAACACCGGGGAGCTGTTTTTT. It is translated as CASSLGSRGTNTGELFF.

The V gene is TRBV7-6, the J gene TRBJ2-3, with D possibly TRBD1 on 5 matching bases. Trimming removed 4 bases from V and 0 bases from J, with 14 bases in between. The CDR3 is made up of 16 amino acids. Germline CDR1 and CDR2: SGHVS and FNYEAQ. DNA for the CDR3: TGTGCCAGCAGCTCTCAGGGATACTCTAGCACAGATACGCAGTATTTT. Protein sequence: CASSSQGYSSTDTQYF. Drawing the rest from reference TRBV7-6 and TRBJ2-3, the complete variable domain is GAGVSQSPRYKVTKRGQDVALRCDPISGHVSLYWYRQALGQGPEFLTYFNYEAQQDKSGLPNDRFSAERPEGSISTLTIQRTEQRDSAMYRCASSSQGYSSTDTQYFGPGTRLTVL.

The V and J genes are TRBV5-1 and TRBJ1-1; D is perhaps TRBD1 (5 bases). The CDR3 runs to 16 residues. In germline, CDR1 is SGHRS, CDR2 YFSETQ. V lost 1 base, J lost 0 bases, and 13 bases lay in between. The CDR3, as DNA: TGCGCCAGCAGCTTGCGCCAGGGAGGTGTGAACACTGAAGCTTTCTTT. Protein: CASSLRQGGVNTEAFF.

The chain employs TRBV27 and TRBJ2-4; 9 bases fit TRBD1. The germline V gene encodes CDR1 MNHEY and CDR2 SMNVEV (reference sequence). The CDR3 spans 13 residues. Trimming at V came to 3 bases and at J to 9 bases, leaving 3 bases not matched to a gene. The CDR3 nucleotides read TGTGCCAGCAGTTTGGGACAGGGCGGCATTCAGTACTTC. Encoded protein: CASSLGQGGIQYF.

This clone appeared a single time. The chain is built from TRBV11-2 and TRBJ1-1; the match to TRBD1 covers 8 bases. With V trimmed by 5 bases and J by 3 bases, 2 bases remained unmatched. The CDR3 extends over 13 amino acids. Looked up from germline, CDR1 is SGHAT and CDR2 is FQNNGV. The CDR3 sequence: CASSLTGDTEAFF. The CDR3 DNA reads as TGTGCCAGCAGCCTGACAGGGGACACTGAAGCTTTCTTT.

The CDR3 reads CASSGGGPYEQYF. The CDR3 region has the DNA TGTGCCAGCAGCGGGGGGGGTCCCTACGAGCAGTACTTC. The chain carries TRBV9 and TRBJ2-7; TRBD2 aligns across 7 bases. CDR1 is SGDLS, CDR2 YYNGEE, per germline. Trimming took 3 bases from V and 2 from J; bases not matched to a gene: 2. The CDR3 is made up of 13 amino acids.

The chain recombines TRBV15 with TRBJ2-7; D might be TRBD1 (6 bases). Germline V gene data show CDR1 as LNHNV and CDR2 as YYDKDF (reference sequence). The CDR3 has 12 amino acids. The V and J ends lost 5 bases and 5 bases respectively, with 10 bases between them. The CDR3 sequence: CATSLTGNEQYF. The CDR3 region has the DNA TGTGCCACCAGCTTGACAGGTAACGAGCAGTACTTC.

The gene calls are TRBV5-1 and TRBJ2-3; 7 bases map to TRBD2. The trim removed 0 bases at V and 6 bases at J, leaving 10 bases unmatched. The CDR3 is 16 residues long. The V gene's germline CDR1 is SGHRS and CDR2 YFSETQ. CDR3 in DNA: TGCGCCAGCAGCTTGGTCAAGCGGGGCGGTTTGGATACGCAGTATTTT. Its translation is CASSLVKRGGLDTQYF.

A note on this clone: At one of its ends the junction is not consistent with the germline gene, which may arise from a read error. V usage is TRBV2 and J usage is TRBJ1-1; no clear D gene. The CDR3 spans 15 residues. Germline V gene data show CDR1 as SNHLY and CDR2 as FYNNEI. The DNA for the CDR3 is TGTGCCAGCAGTGAAGTCCAGGTGCCGAACACTGAAGTTTTCTTT. Protein: CASSEVQVPNTEVFF.

The chain recombines TRBV6-5 with TRBJ2-3, with D perhaps matching TRBD2 (6 bases). The V end was cut by 8 bases, the J end by 1 base, with 13 bases between. This CDR3 comprises 14 residues. The germline gives CDR1 MNHEY, CDR2 SVGAGI. As DNA, the CDR3 is TGTGCCAGCGGGGCGGGGTGGGGCACAGATACGCAGTATTTT. Translated: CASGAGWGTDTQYF.